This TCR beta chain came from a study of CD8+ T cells in alopecia areata. Whole-study context: Treated patients were given 5 to 10 mg oral tofacitinib twice daily. Affected scalp percentage gauged treated patients' severity.

Comments on this clone: As yet, its antigen is unknown.

Study outcomes and limitations: In lesional scalp, particularly from alopecia totalis/universalis, clonality was higher than in normal scalp.

The treatment here: oral pan-JAK inhibitor, 5-10 mg twice daily. Collection of lesional scalp punch biopsies and peripheral blood was performed in alopecia areata patients. The sequencing template was cDNA reverse transcribed from extracted RNA. Sequencing used immunoSEQ multiplex PCR; TCRdb keeps in-frame clones, though not all of them. This table has 3,000 to 4,500 clones, roughly 70% appearing once. The specimen comprised skin, sampled at week 24, from a patient treated with tofacitinib. This clonotype was obtained from a human donor with alopecia areata.

The CDR3 protein is CASSYGENTEAFF. The CDR3 region has the DNA TGTGCCAGCAGTTACGGAGAGAACACTGAAGCTTTCTTT. The chain combines TRBV6-5 with TRBJ1-1; no clear D gene. This CDR3 is 13 amino acids long. The V end was cut by 2 bases, the J end by 1 base, with 5 bases between. Germline CDR1 is MNHEY and CDR2 is SVGAGI.